Listed below are T cell receptor beta chains from one sample, sequenced in a study of post-analysis software for immune sequencing data. TCRdb re-analysed the PCR reads in MiXCR, keeping a single row per CDR3 protein. The table shows 800,000 to 950,000 distinct CDR3 sequences, with about 50% occurring only once. Sequenced input: blood. All receptors derive from a girl between 5 and 17 years old with multiple sclerosis. The CDR3 runs from the conserved cysteine through the conserved F or W. D genes are given only for firm matches. Rows give clone size only sometimes, using once, few, many, or a class for an expanded clone.

>TRBJ1-1|NA|TRBD1|TRBV4-1
CASSQEPGQGNTEAFF
TGCGCCAGCAGCCAAGAACCGGGACAGGGGAACACTGAAGCTTTCTTT
>TRBJ2-7|NA|TRBD2|TRBV15
CATSAQSGRSRYEQYF
TGCGCCACCAGCGCTCAAAGCGGGAGAAGTCGGTACGAGCAGTACTTC
>TRBJ1-1|NA|NA|TRBV29-1
CSVEKTGPRDTEAFF
TGCAGCGTTGAAAAGACAGGCCCACGGGACACTGAAGCTTTCTTT
>TRBJ2-7|NA|NA|TRBV29-1
CSVSPRVTDEQYF
TGCAGCGTAAGCCCGAGGGTTACCGACGAGCAGTACTTC
>TRBJ2-5|NA|NA|TRBV4-1
CTSSQIESGRETQYF
TGCACCAGCAGCCAGATCGAATCCGGGCGAGAGACCCAGTACTTC
>TRBJ2-3|NA|TRBD1|TRBV28
CASTSPGQGTDTQYF
TGTGCCAGCACCTCCCCGGGACAGGGCACAGATACGCAGTATTTT
>TRBJ2-7|once|NA|TRBV3-1
CASSQRTTSEQYF
TGTGCCAGCAGCCAGAGGACTACGTCCGAGCAGTACTTC
>TRBJ2-7|NA|TRBD1|TRBV27
CASSMTSRDRGGEQYF
TGTGCCAGCAGTATGACTTCCCGGGACAGGGGTGGCGAGCAGTACTTC
>TRBJ2-7|few|TRBD1|TRBV5-1
CASSLAGQIFYEQYF
TGCGCCAGCAGCTTGGCGGGACAGATATTCTACGAGCAGTACTTC
>TRBJ2-1|NA|NA|TRBV19
CASSIVHGDEQFF
TGTGCCAGTAGTATAGTCCACGGCGATGAGCAGTTCTTC
>TRBJ1-1|NA|NA|TRBV5-1
CASSFGLPGTEAFF
TGCGCCAGCAGCTTCGGGTTGCCGGGAACTGAAGCTTTCTTT
>TRBJ2-3|few|NA|TRBV20-1
CSAPRSADTQYF
TGCAGTGCCCCGAGGTCAGCAGATACGCAGTATTTT
>TRBJ1-2|few|TRBD1|TRBV12-3/TRBV12-4
CASSPLTGPTF
TGTGCCAGCAGTCCTTTGACAGGGCCCACCTTC
>TRBJ2-1|NA|NA|TRBV6-2/TRBV6-3
CASTTGYNEQFF
TGTGCCAGCACCACCGGATACAATGAGCAGTTCTTC
>TRBJ1-4|NA|TRBD1|TRBV6-5
CASSYGDRRSTNEKLFF
TGTGCCAGCAGTTACGGGGACAGGCGTTCAACTAATGAAAAACTGTTTTTT
>TRBJ1-2|NA|TRBD1|TRBV3-1
CASSQGPGTERNYGYTF
TGTGCCAGCAGCCAAGGCCCCGGGACAGAGAGAAACTATGGCTACACCTTC
>TRBJ2-6|NA|NA|TRBV20-1
CSASLGGLGANVLTF
TGCAGTGCTAGTCTCGGGGGTCTGGGGGCCAACGTCCTGACTTTC
>TRBJ2-7|few|TRBD2|TRBV6-6
CASSSPGLYDGEQYF
TGTGCCAGCAGTTCCCCGGGACTATACGATGGCGAGCAGTACTTC
>TRBJ2-5|NA|TRBD1|TRBV20-1
CSASWDSRWETQYF
TGCAGTGCTAGCTGGGACAGCCGGTGGGAGACCCAGTACTTC
>TRBJ2-5|few|NA|TRBV5-1
CASSSGGAILETQYF
TGCGCCAGCAGCTCGGGTGGCGCGATCCTGGAGACCCAGTACTTC
>TRBJ1-5|few|NA|TRBV7-9
CASSLADHSQPQHF
TGTGCCAGCAGCTTAGCCGACCACTCGCAGCCCCAGCATTTT
>TRBJ2-7|NA|NA|TRBV20-1
CSARDRDGRDEQYF
TGCAGTGCTAGAGACCGGGACGGAAGGGACGAGCAGTACTTC
>TRBJ2-3|once|NA|TRBV7-9
CASSLGVERAPTDTQYF
TGTGCCAGCAGCTTAGGGGTGGAACGTGCACCCACAGATACGCAGTATTTT
>TRBJ2-3|few|NA|TRBV7-9
CASSPKFRELNTDTQYF
TGTGCCAGCAGCCCTAAATTTCGGGAGTTGAACACAGATACGCAGTATTTT
>TRBJ1-2|NA|NA|TRBV20-1
CSATKIPGANYGYTF
TGCAGTGCTACTAAAATCCCAGGGGCTAACTATGGCTACACCTTC
>TRBJ2-5|few|TRBD1|TRBV6-2/TRBV6-3
CASSGTGETQYF
TGTGCCAGCAGTGGGACAGGGGAGACCCAGTACTTC
>TRBJ2-5|NA|TRBD1|TRBV20-1
CSGQGRETQYF
TGCAGTGGACAGGGGAGAGAGACCCAGTACTTC
>TRBJ1-1|once|TRBD1|TRBV5-1
CASSPRQGRPTEAFF
TGCGCCAGCAGCCCTCGACAGGGGCGACCCACTGAAGCTTTCTTT
>TRBJ2-7|NA|NA|TRBV20-1
CSARGQESSYEQYF
TGCAGTGCTAGAGGACAGGAGAGCTCCTACGAGCAGTACTTC
>TRBJ2-1|NA|NA|TRBV6-1
CASRDAGTVYNEQFF
TGTGCCAGCAGAGACGCCGGGACGGTCTACAATGAGCAGTTCTTC
>TRBJ2-7|NA|NA|TRBV4-1
CASSQDRGRPGADEQYF
TGCGCCAGCAGCCAAGATAGGGGACGGCCGGGAGCGGACGAGCAGTACTTC
>TRBJ2-7|NA|NA|TRBV7-9
CASSLYVSYEQYF
TGTGCCAGCAGCTTATATGTCTCATACGAGCAGTACTTC
>TRBJ2-3|few|NA|TRBV14
CASSQDLADTQYF
TGTGCCAGCAGCCAAGATCTGGCAGATACGCAGTATTTT
>TRBJ2-5|NA|NA|TRBV7-9
CASSLGLSGVRETQYF
TGTGCCAGCAGCTTAGGCCTTTCGGGGGTGAGAGAGACCCAGTACTTC
>TRBJ2-3|few|NA|TRBV5-1
CASSLSERTDTQYF
TGCGCCAGCAGCCTATCTGAGAGGACAGATACGCAGTATTTT
>TRBJ2-1|NA|TRBD2|TRBV20-1
CSARAGTSGTYEQFF
TGCAGTGCTAGGGCCGGGACTAGCGGGACGTATGAGCAGTTCTTC
>TRBJ2-5|NA|NA|TRBV5-1
CASSLGQTETQYF
TGCGCCAGCAGCTTGGGACAAACAGAGACCCAGTACTTC
>TRBJ2-5|NA|TRBD2|TRBV29-1
CSVDAGGPLETQYF
TGCAGCGTTGATGCGGGAGGGCCGTTGGAGACCCAGTACTTC
>TRBJ2-7|once|TRBD2|TRBV20-1
CSAASGYEQYF
TGCAGTGCTGCTAGCGGCTACGAGCAGTACTTC
>TRBJ1-5|NA|TRBD1|TRBV6-5
CASSLSLTGTGDQPQHF
TGTGCCAGCAGTTTATCACTAACCGGGACAGGGGACCAGCCCCAGCATTTT
>TRBJ2-7|NA|NA|TRBV10-3
CAISGGTNEQYF
TGTGCCATCAGTGGGGGGACGAACGAGCAGTACTTC
>TRBJ1-2|few|NA|TRBV12-3/TRBV12-4
CASSFRQYGYTF
TGTGCCAGCAGTTTCCGACAGTATGGCTACACCTTC
>TRBJ2-7|NA|NA|TRBV16
CASSQSDTLIYEQYF
TGTGCCAGCAGCCAATCCGACACCTTAATCTACGAGCAGTACTTC
>TRBJ2-7|NA|TRBD2|TRBV7-2
CASSLEISGAEQYF
TGTGCCAGCAGCTTAGAGATTAGCGGGGCCGAGCAGTACTTC
>TRBJ2-1|NA|TRBD1|TRBV12-3/TRBV12-4
CASRQTGVRYNEQFF
TGTGCCAGCAGGCAGACAGGGGTTCGGTACAATGAGCAGTTCTTC
>TRBJ2-7|NA|NA|TRBV6-1
CASSPRRGRRSYEQYF
TGTGCCAGCAGTCCCCGCAGGGGAAGAAGGTCCTACGAGCAGTACTTC